This TCR beta chain appears in the sequencing data of a study of blood T cell repertoires in COVID-19. Profiled with immunoSEQ multiplex PCR; TCRdb holds only in-frame clones, not every one. The table shows 200,000 to 250,000 clones, with roughly 80% occurring only once. Germline CDR1 is MNHEY and CDR2 is SVGEGT. CDR3 length equals 11 residues. Between the trimmed V and J ends, which lost 5 bases and 4 bases, there was a span of 3 bases. This receptor was identified in a man aged 55-75 years who had recovered from COVID-19. V gene TRBV6-2 or TRBV6-3 combines with J gene TRBJ2-1; D is uncertain. What was sequenced was PBMCs or T cells enriched from blood (not recorded which). The CDR3 reads CASSQYNEQFF. The CDR3 region has the DNA TGTGCCAGCAGTCAATACAATGAGCAGTTCTTC.